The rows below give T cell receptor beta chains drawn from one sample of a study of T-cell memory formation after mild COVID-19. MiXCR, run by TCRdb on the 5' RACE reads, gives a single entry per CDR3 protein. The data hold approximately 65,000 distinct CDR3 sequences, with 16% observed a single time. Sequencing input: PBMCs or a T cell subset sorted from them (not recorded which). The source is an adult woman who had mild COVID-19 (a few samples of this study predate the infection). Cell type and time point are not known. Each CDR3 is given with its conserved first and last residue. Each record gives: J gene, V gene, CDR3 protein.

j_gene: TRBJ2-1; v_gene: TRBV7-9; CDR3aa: CASSFSGRAYNEQFF
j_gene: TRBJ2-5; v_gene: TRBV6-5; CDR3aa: CASSYNSQETQYF
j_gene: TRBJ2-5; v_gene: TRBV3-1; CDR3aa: CASSQVRTSVETQYF
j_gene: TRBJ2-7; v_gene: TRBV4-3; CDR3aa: CASSRLTSGRAYEQYF
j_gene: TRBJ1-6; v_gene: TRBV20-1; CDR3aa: CSARPGTGSSYNSPLHF
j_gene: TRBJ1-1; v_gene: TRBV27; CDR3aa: CATRDRRNTEAFF
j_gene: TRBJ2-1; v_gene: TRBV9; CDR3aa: CASSPGGGGLNEQFF
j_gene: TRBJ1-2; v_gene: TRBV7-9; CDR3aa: CASSLRSTDGYTF
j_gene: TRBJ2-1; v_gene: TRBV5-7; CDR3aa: CASSWTRHLEQFF
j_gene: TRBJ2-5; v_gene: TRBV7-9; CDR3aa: CASSLLGRGETQYF
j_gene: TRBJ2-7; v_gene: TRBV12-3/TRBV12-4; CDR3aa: CASSFLAGVAYEQYF
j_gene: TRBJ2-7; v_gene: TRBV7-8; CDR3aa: CASSLAGSTYEQYF
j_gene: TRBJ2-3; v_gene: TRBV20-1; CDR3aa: CSAMGLAGGPGTDTQYF
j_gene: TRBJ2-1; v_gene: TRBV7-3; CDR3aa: CASSLDSAGANNEQFF
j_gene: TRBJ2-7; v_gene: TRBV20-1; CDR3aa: CSATGQGYEQYF
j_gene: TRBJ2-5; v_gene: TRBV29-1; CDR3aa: CSVSGGPNQETQYF
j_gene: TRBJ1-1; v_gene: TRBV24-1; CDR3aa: CATSVGGTTEAFF